Shown below are 28 T cell receptor beta chains from a single sample sequenced in a study of CD8 T cells in ankylosing spondylitis. TCRdb used MiXCR to reprocess the 5' RACE reads, holding one entry per CDR3 protein. This table has about 270,000 distinct CDR3 sequences, 32% appearing once. What was sequenced was blood, either unsorted or a sorted T cell fraction (not recorded which). These receptors all come from a male donor with ankylosing spondylitis or in good health (not recorded which).

This clonotype was detected a few times. The chain joins TRBV18 to TRBJ2-1; D gene uncertain. Germline CDR1 reads KGHSH; CDR2 reads LQKENI. This CDR3 contains 13 residues. Trimming took off 4 bases at V and 2 bases at J, with 6 bases between the two ends. In nucleotides, the CDR3 is TGTGCCAGCTCACAACCGGCCTACAATGAGCAGTTCTTC. It codes for CASSQPAYNEQFF. The whole variable domain, filled in from reference TRBV18 and TRBJ2-1, reads NAGVMQNPRHLVRRRGQEARLRCSPMKGHSHVYWYRQLPEEGLKFMVYLQKENIIDESGMPKERFSAEFPKEGPSILRIQQVVRGDSAAYFCASSQPAYNEQFFGPGTRLTVL.

Here the CDR3 reads CASSPRLARGDTQYF. As DNA, the CDR3 is TGTGCCAGCAGCCCACGACTAGCCCGTGGAGATACGCAGTATTTT. The chain links TRBV7-2 to TRBJ2-3; the match to TRBD2 covers 7 bases. V was pared by 5 bases and J by 5 bases, with 10 bases of the junction left unmatched. The CDR3 length is 15 residues. CDR1 is SGHTA, CDR2 FQGNSA, per germline.

This clonotype was detected only once. CDR3 loop: CASSQSSTEAFF. The CDR3 DNA follows: TGTGCCAGCAGCCAGTCGAGTACTGAAGCTTTCTTT. This chain connects TRBV4-2 to TRBJ1-1, with no clear D. CDR3 length equals 12 residues. Per the germline V gene, CDR1 is LGHNA and CDR2 is YNFKEQ. V was trimmed by 3 bases and J by 5 bases, leaving 7 bases between them.

The chain is built from TRBV5-1 and TRBJ2-1, with D unclear. Germline assignment: CDR1 SGHRS and CDR2 YFSETQ. The CDR3 totals 12 residues. V lost 4 bases and J lost 6, with 8 bases in between. The CDR3 DNA is TGCGCCAGCAGCGGTCCCTTCAATGAGCAGTTCTTC. Protein: CASSGPFNEQFF.

Many counts were recorded for this clonotype. V gene TRBV29-1 combines with J gene TRBJ2-7; TRBD1 or TRBD2 may be the D gene (5 bases each). CDR3 length: 13 amino acids. Trimming took 4 bases from V and 3 from J, leaving 13 bases between them. CDR1 SQVTM and CDR2 ANQGSEA come from the germline V gene. CDR3 nucleotides: TGCAGCGTTGCGAGGGGACCCGGCTACGAGCAGTACTTC. It translates to CSVARGPGYEQYF.

V gene TRBV6-1 combines with J gene TRBJ2-1; 9 positions match TRBD2. The germline CDR1 and CDR2 sequences are MNHNS and SASEGT. This CDR3 is 17 amino acids long. V dropped 3 bases and J dropped 10; count of bases not matched to a gene: 16. CDR3 amino acids: CASSERVRGGRFSEQFF. The CDR3 DNA follows: TGTGCCAGCAGTGAGAGGGTGCGGGGGGGCCGTTTCAGCGAGCAGTTCTTC.

There are a few counts of this clonotype. The chain has TRBV6-2 or TRBV6-3 and TRBJ2-1, with D hard to call. The CDR3 is made up of 12 amino acids. The germline V and J ends were trimmed by 6 bases and 10 bases, with 13 bases remaining between them. Germline CDR1 reads MNHEY; CDR2 reads SVGEGT. CDR3 sequence: CASSLTRDEQFF. The CDR3 coding sequence is TGTGCCAGCAGCCTCACCCGCGACGAGCAGTTCTTC.

The table lists this clonotype with a few counts. This chain connects TRBV20-1 to TRBJ2-5, with 11 bases aligning to TRBD1. Germline V gives CDR1 DFQATT, CDR2 SNEGSKA (reference sequence). V lost 0 bases and J lost 7; bases outside the gene matches: 7. This CDR3 spans 15 amino acids. CDR3 coding DNA: TGCAGTGCTAGAGATCTTGAGGACAGGGGGCTGACCCAGTACTTC. Its translation is CSARDLEDRGLTQYF.

The V call is TRBV28, the J call TRBJ2-2; the D gene is possibly TRBD1 (6 bases). With 5 bases removed from V and 6 bases from J, the gap between germline ends came to 13 bases. The CDR3 is 14 residues long. Looked up from germline, CDR1 is MDHEN and CDR2 is SYDVKM. CDR3 DNA: TGTGCCAGCAGTATAATACAGGGAGCCGGGGAGCTGTTTTTT. Encoded protein: CASSIIQGAGELFF.

The chain combines TRBV7-6 with TRBJ1-2, with TRBD1 identical over 9 bases. CDR3 size: 15 residues. Germline CDR1 reads SGHVS; CDR2 reads FNYEAQ. J gave up 8 bases and V 4 bases, and 11 bases lay outside the gene matches. For the CDR3, the DNA is TGTGCCAGCAGCTACGGACGAGGGACAGGGAGGGGCTACACCTTC. It specifies CASSYGRGTGRGYTF.

V and J are TRBV4-1 and TRBJ2-7; no definite D call. This CDR3 is built from 13 residues. V lost 5 bases to trimming and J lost 3 bases, with 11 bases between them. The V gene's germline CDR1 is MGHRA and CDR2 YSYEKL. CDR3 coding DNA: TGCGCCAGCAGCGCCCTAAGAAACTACGAGCAGTACTTC. It is translated as CASSALRNYEQYF.

Only a few counts were recorded for this clonotype. This sequence joins TRBV5-1 and TRBJ2-3; D remains ambiguous. Germline values: CDR1 SGHRS, CDR2 YFSETQ. The CDR3 runs to 13 residues. Trimming removed 5 bases at V and 0 bases at J, with 7 bases between. Written as DNA, the CDR3 is TGCGCCAGCAGGCCCCCAAGCACAGATACGCAGTATTTT. This translates into CASRPPSTDTQYF.

The chain links TRBV20-1 to TRBJ1-6; tentatively, D is TRBD1 (6 bases). Germline V CDR1 and CDR2: DFQATT, SNEGSKA (reference sequence). V lost 3 bases to trimming and J lost 10 bases, with 16 bases between them. The CDR3 runs to 14 residues. DNA of the CDR3: TGCAGTGCTAGGCCGGGGGGCAATCGGTCACCCCTCCACTTT. Translation gives CSARPGGNRSPLHF.

This clonotype was seen more than once but under ten times. The CDR3 DNA reads TGTGCCAGCAGTTATGGAGGGTCGGACGAGCAGTACTTC. Translated: CASSYGGSDEQYF. V gene TRBV6-5 combines with J gene TRBJ2-7, with D tentatively TRBD2 (6 bases). CDR1 and CDR2 from the germline V gene are MNHEY and SVGAGI. The CDR3 contains 13 residues. Between the trimmed V and J ends, which lost 3 bases and 5 bases, there was a span of 11 bases.

This clonotype was observed a handful of times. The chain links TRBV20-1 to TRBJ1-1, with D possibly TRBD1 on 5 matching bases. The CDR3 runs 13 residues. The V gene lost 3 bases and the J gene lost 6 bases, with 14 bases spanning the gap. Germline CDR1 DFQATT, CDR2 SNEGSKA (reference sequence). This chain's CDR3 is CSASHNQQAEAFF. The CDR3 nucleotides read TGCAGTGCTAGCCATAATCAACAGGCTGAAGCTTTCTTT.

This clonotype was counted between two and nine times. The genes are TRBV20-1 and TRBJ2-3; D gene uncertain. This CDR3 region has 16 residues. The germline V gene encodes CDR1 DFQATT and CDR2 SNEGSKA (reference sequence). The V end lost 0 bases, the J end lost 0 bases, and 13 bases lay between the germline ends. This chain's CDR3 is CSARDGSAASTDTQYF. The CDR3 coding sequence is TGCAGTGCTAGAGATGGGTCCGCGGCTAGCACAGATACGCAGTATTTT.

This clonotype has just a few counts. The J gene is TRBJ1-2, the V gene TRBV6-5; the D gene is possibly TRBD1 (6 bases). This CDR3 region has 14 residues. V was pared by 2 bases and J by 7 bases, with 14 bases between. Germline-derived CDR1 and CDR2 are MNHEY and SVGAGI. The CDR3 DNA reads as TGTGCCAGCAGTTACACCACAGGGTTGGTTGGCTACACCTTC. Translated: CASSYTTGLVGYTF.

The genes are TRBV11-2 and TRBJ2-5, with D unresolved. V gave up 2 bases and J gave up 2 bases, with 15 bases separating them. The CDR3 sequence is 16 residues long. Germline assignment: CDR1 SGHAT and CDR2 FQNNGV. CDR3 bases: TGTGCCAGCAGCTTATTCTGGTCTGAACTTCAAGAGACCCAGTACTTC. Its translation: CASSLFWSELQETQYF.

This clonotype was counted only a few times. The chain combines TRBV12-3 or TRBV12-4 with TRBJ2-5; D is unresolved. The CDR3 is 13 residues long. The V end lost 3 bases, the J end lost 0 bases, and 5 bases lay between the germline ends. For the CDR3, the DNA is TGTGCCAGCAGTTTTACCGACCAAGAGACCCAGTACTTC. Translating gives CASSFTDQETQYF.

The chain couples TRBV7-2 to TRBJ1-1, with D perhaps TRBD1 (6 bases). Per germline, CDR1 SGHTA and CDR2 FQGNSA. Trimming left V 6 bases short and J 12 bases short, with 26 bases between. The CDR3 runs to 15 residues. As DNA, the CDR3 is TGTGCCAGCAGACAAACGACGTATTCGCGGGACAAGTCTTTCTTT. It specifies CASRQTTYSRDKSFF.

The V and J genes are TRBV5-5 and TRBJ1-4; no reliable D call. Deletions cut 3 bases from V and 5 bases from J, with 11 bases between. The CDR3 sequence is 14 residues long. In germline, CDR1 is SGHKS, CDR2 YYEKEE (reference sequence). The CDR3, as DNA: TGTGCCAGCAGCTCCCCCGGGCCAAATGAAAAACTGTTTTTT. It translates to CASSSPGPNEKLFF.

The chain employs TRBV15 and TRBJ2-3; no reliable D call. The germline CDR1 and CDR2 sequences are LNHNV and YYDKDF (reference sequence). Trimming stripped 0 bases from V and 0 bases from J, with 10 bases between. The length of the CDR3 is 16 residues. The CDR3 loop reads CATSRDMGLSTDTQYF. CDR3 nucleotide sequence: TGTGCCACCAGCAGAGATATGGGTCTGAGCACAGATACGCAGTATTTT.

This clonotype was seen more than once but under ten times. This sequence joins TRBV12-3 or TRBV12-4 and TRBJ2-5, with D perhaps matching TRBD2 (5 bases). V dropped 5 bases and J dropped 5 bases, with 12 bases sitting between them. The CDR3 consists of 13 residues. In DNA form, the CDR3 reads TGTGCCAGCAGTCCCCAGGAGGACGAGACCCAGTACTTC. It codes for CASSPQEDETQYF.

The chain recombines TRBV5-5 with TRBJ2-7; D gene ambiguous. V lost 1 base and J lost 1, with 9 bases in between. Germline-derived CDR1 and CDR2 are SGHKS and YYEKEE (reference sequence). This CDR3 is built from 14 residues. The CDR3 DNA reads TGTGCCAGCAGCTTGAGCTGGGGTTCCTACGAGCAGTACTTC. Translating gives CASSLSWGSYEQYF.

The chain joins TRBV12-3 or TRBV12-4 to TRBJ1-1, with D uncertain. The CDR3 consists of 16 residues. The ends were cut back, 5 bases at V and 3 bases at J, with 19 bases in the middle. In DNA form, the CDR3 reads TGTGCCAGCAGTCCTACCGGGTCGTCCTCTTACACTGAAGCTTTCTTT. Translated: CASSPTGSSSYTEAFF.

This clonotype has more than one count but fewer than ten. The V call is TRBV7-7, the J call TRBJ2-5; D may be TRBD1 or TRBD2 (6 bases each). Germline CDR1 SSHAT, CDR2 FNYEAQ (reference sequence). V lost 3 bases and J lost 7, with 18 bases in between. This CDR3 has 15 residues. CDR3 sequence: CASSFSTGFGGTQYF. In DNA form, the CDR3 reads TGTGCCAGCAGCTTTTCGACAGGATTCGGGGGGACCCAGTACTTC.

The chain has TRBV5-1 and TRBJ2-3, with TRBD1 identical over 8 bases. J lost 1 base, V lost 5 bases, and 3 bases had no gene match. Germline loops: CDR1 SGHRS, CDR2 YFSETQ. The CDR3 spans 14 residues. CDR3 nucleotide sequence: TGCGCCAGCAGTAGGGGACAGGGCACAGATACGCAGTATTTT. Residues: CASSRGQGTDTQYF.

The chain uses TRBV5-1 and TRBJ2-1, with 7 nucleotides matching TRBD2. The V and J ends lost 4 bases and 0 bases, in that order; junction bases with no gene match: 10. Germline V gene sequence: CDR1 SGHRS, CDR2 YFSETQ. CDR3 length equals 17 residues. CDR3 nucleotides: TGCGCCAGCAGCCCGGGGGGTACTGCAAGCTCCTACAATGAGCAGTTCTTC. It translates to CASSPGGTASSYNEQFF.